The entry below describes one TCR beta chain. The sample comes from a study of blood T cell repertoires in COVID-19. Only in-frame clones appear in the TCRdb table, and some are missing; sequencing was by immunoSEQ multiplex PCR. The sample shows 13,000 to 15,000 clones, roughly 80% of them seen only once. The sequence was collected from a middle-aged man with active or convalescent COVID-19. The sequencing input was peripheral blood.

The CDR3 reads CASSLGSQSQGFNGYTF. The CDR3 region has the DNA TGCGCCAGCAGCTTGGGATCGCAGAGTCAGGGGTTTAATGGCTACACCTTC. The chain combines TRBV5-1 with TRBJ1-2; D may be TRBD1 (6 bases). CDR3 length equals 17 residues. CDR1 and CDR2 (germline): SGHRS, YFSETQ. The V end lost 0 bases, the J end lost 6 bases, and 21 bases lay between the germline ends.